This record looks at one TCR beta chain sequence and its context. Its cognate antigen is unknown. The data stem from a study of CD8+ T cells in alopecia areata. Overall study: Tofacitinib ran for 6 to 18 months before 6 months off drug. Whole-study results and caveats: Many expanded lesional clones persisted in scalp and blood during tofacitinib treatment.

Treatment meaning: oral pan-JAK inhibitor, 5-10 mg twice daily. In germline, CDR1 is SQVTM, CDR2 ANQGSEA. This CDR3 has 13 residues. Trimming shortened V by 6 bases and J by 6 bases, and 17 bases separated the two germline ends. Extracted RNA was reverse transcribed, and the resulting cDNA served as sequencing template. The table came from immunoSEQ multiplex PCR; TCRdb's copy has only in-frame clones and leaves some out. The sample yields more than 110,000 clones, 45% to 65% seen once. The specimen comprised CD8+ T cells sorted from blood, sampled at week 4, from a patient treated with tofacitinib. The chain uses TRBV29-1 and TRBJ1-1, with no clear D. The origin of this receptor is a human donor with alopecia areata. In DNA form, the CDR3 reads TGCAGCGTCATCATAGGACGTGAGGCTGAAGCTTTCTTT. The encoded protein is CSVIIGREAEAFF.